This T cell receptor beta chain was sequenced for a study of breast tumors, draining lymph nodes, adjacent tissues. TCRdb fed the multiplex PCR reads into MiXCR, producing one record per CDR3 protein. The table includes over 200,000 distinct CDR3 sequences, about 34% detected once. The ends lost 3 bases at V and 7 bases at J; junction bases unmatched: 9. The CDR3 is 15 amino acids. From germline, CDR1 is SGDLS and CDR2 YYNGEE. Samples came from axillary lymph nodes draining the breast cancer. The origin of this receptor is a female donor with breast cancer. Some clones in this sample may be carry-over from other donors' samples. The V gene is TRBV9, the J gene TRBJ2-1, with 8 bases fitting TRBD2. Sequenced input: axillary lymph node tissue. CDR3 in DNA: TGTGCCAGCAGCGGCGGGGGGCTCCGTTGGAATGAGCAGTTCTTC. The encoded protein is CASSGGGLRWNEQFF.